This T cell receptor (beta chain) derives from a study of blood T cell repertoires in COVID-19. Sequencing was performed with immunoSEQ multiplex PCR; in TCRdb, only in-frame clones are kept and a portion is missing. The sample has 430,000 or so clones; 70% to 90% are singletons. This sequence was found in a woman between 35 and 50 years old who had recovered from COVID-19. The material sequenced was PBMCs or T cells enriched from blood (not recorded which).

The CDR3 spells CASSLGQRFNYGYTF. CDR3 sequence (DNA): TGTGCCAGCAGCTTAGGACAGAGGTTCAACTATGGCTACACCTTC. The rearrangement joins TRBV5-4 to TRBJ1-2, with D tentatively TRBD1 (6 bases). CDR1 and CDR2 from the germline V gene are SGHNT and YYREEE (reference sequence). The ends were cut back, 2 bases at V and 2 bases at J, with 13 bases in the middle. The CDR3 length is 15 residues. Using reference TRBV5-4 and TRBJ1-2 for the parts outside the CDR3, the full variable domain is ETGVTQSPTHLIKTRGQQVTLRCSSQSGHNTVSWYQQALGQGPQFIFQYYREEENGRGNFPPRFSGLQFPNYSSELNVNALELDDSALYLCASSLGQRFNYGYTFGSGTRLTVV.